Shown below are 14 T cell receptor beta chains from a single sample sequenced in a study of sequential checkpoint blockade in melanoma. Assay: immunoSEQ multiplex PCR; the TCRdb copy retains only in-frame clones and omits some. The sample comprises under 2,500 clones, 15% to 20% of which are singletons, and 10% to 15% rests with the top ten. The treatment is: randomized to nivolumab then ipilimumab (arm A) or the reverse (arm B). The sample consisted of tumor tissue (inferred from file names), taken from a patient given nivolumab and ipilimumab in sequence. These receptors were taken from a human donor with melanoma.

This clone is classed as medium-sized. This sequence joins TRBV11-3 and TRBJ2-2; D possibly corresponds to TRBD1 (6 bases). The CDR3 runs 15 residues. Germline loops: CDR1 SGHNT, CDR2 YENEEA. Trimming left V 5 bases short and J 2 bases short, with 12 bases between. CDR3 bases: TGTGCCAGCAGCCCCGGGGACACTAACACCGGGGAGCTGTTTTTT. This codes for CASSPGDTNTGELFF.

The chain combines TRBV6-8 with TRBJ1-4; 8 nucleotides match TRBD1. The V and J ends lost 6 bases and 8 bases, in that order; junction bases with no gene match: 8. Germline values: CDR1 MNHGY, CDR2 SAAAGT. This CDR3 has 14 residues. The CDR3 loop is CASRTGAKGEKLFF. In nucleotides, the CDR3 is TGTGCCAGCAGGACAGGGGCAAAGGGAGAAAAACTGTTTTTT.

This sequence joins TRBV18 and TRBJ1-3; D is possibly TRBD1 (5 bases). The germline V gene encodes CDR1 KGHSH and CDR2 LQKENI. The CDR3 has 16 residues. The V end was cut by 3 bases, the J end by 2 bases, with 14 bases between. The CDR3: CASSPLPGIAGNTIYF. For the CDR3, the DNA is TGTGCCAGCTCACCCCTGCCAGGGATCGCTGGAAACACCATATATTTT.

This clone was seen many times. The chain couples TRBV11-3 to TRBJ1-2; no definite D call. The germline V and J ends were trimmed by 5 bases and 3 bases, with 13 bases remaining between them. The CDR3 sequence is 14 residues long. The V gene's germline CDR1 is SGHNT and CDR2 YENEEA. The CDR3 nucleotides are TGTGCCAGCAGCCTCTCATCCCCAGACTATGGCTACACCTTC. Protein: CASSLSSPDYGYTF.

This clone was detected many times. The chain recombines TRBV11-3 with TRBJ1-3; no clear D gene. The germline V and J ends were trimmed by 8 bases and 0 bases, with 17 bases remaining between them. The germline gives CDR1 SGHNT, CDR2 YENEEA. The CDR3 runs to 16 residues. The CDR3 DNA is TGTGCCAGCCAATTATCTATCGGCTCCTCTGGAAACACCATATATTTT. It translates to CASQLSIGSSGNTIYF.

This clone came up many times. The chain is built from TRBV7-4 and TRBJ1-2; a weak D match, TRBD1 (5 bases). Germline V gives CDR1 SGHVT, CDR2 SQSDAQ. Between the trimmed V and J ends, which lost 5 bases and 8 bases, there was a span of 15 bases. This CDR3 is built from 13 residues. CDR3: CASSPGGGDGYTF. As DNA, the CDR3 is TGTGCCAGCAGCCCCGGTGGGGGAGACGGCTACACCTTC. Full variable domain (rest looked up from reference TRBV7-4 and TRBJ1-2): GAGVSQSPRYKVAKRGRDVALRCDSISGHVTLYWYRQTLGQGSEVLTYSQSDAQRDKSGRPSGRFSAERPERSVSTLKIQRTEQGDSAVYLCASSPGGGDGYTFGSGTRLTVV.

This clone was picked up a small number of times. V is TRBV1 and J is TRBJ2-3; whether TRBD2, the table's D call, matches the DNA was not checked. TRBV1 is an annotated pseudogene. CDR3 size: 18 residues. CDR3 coding DNA: TGCGCCAGCAGCCAAGATCGGGGGCCGCGGGGGAGCACAGATACGCAGTATTTT. Translated: CASSQDRGPRGSTDTQYF.

This clone was seen many times. V and J are TRBV11-3 and TRBJ2-1, with TRBD2 as a possible D gene (7 bases). V was cut by 5 bases and J by 0 bases, with 26 bases left in between. Per the germline V gene, CDR1 is SGHNT and CDR2 is YENEEA. CDR3 length: 20 amino acids. The CDR3 sequence is CASSQGYGGLAGSSYNEQFF. The CDR3 DNA sequence: TGTGCCAGCAGCCAAGGATACGGGGGGCTAGCCGGAAGCTCCTACAATGAGCAGTTCTTC. Together with reference TRBV11-3 and TRBJ2-1, the CDR3 gives the full variable domain: EAGVVQSPRYKIIEKKQPVAFWCNPISGHNTLYWYLQNLGQGPELLIRYENEEAVDDSQLPKDRFSAERLKGVDSTLKIQPAELGDSAVYLCASSQGYGGLAGSSYNEQFFGPGTRLTVL.

The V call is TRBV10-2, the J call TRBJ2-3, with D unclear. The V end was cut by 3 bases, the J end by 2 bases, with 6 bases between. The CDR3 is made up of 13 amino acids. Germline CDR1 and CDR2: WSHSY and SAAADI. The CDR3 DNA follows: TGCGCCAGCAGTGAATGGGACACAGATACGCAGTATTTT. Translating it yields CASSEWDTDTQYF.

This clone was seen at least ten times. Owing to an unread or ambiguous base, the encoded residue is reported as X. The V call is TRBV11-3, the J call TRBJ2-3; TRBD2 might be the D (6 bases). Trimming stripped 5 bases from V and 5 bases from J, with 20 bases between. CDR1 and CDR2 (germline): SGHNT, YENEEA. The CDR3 length is 16 residues. As DNA, the CDR3 is TGTGCCAGCAGCCGCGAACTAGCRGGGGGGAGAGATACGCAGTATTTT. Its protein is CASSRELXGGRDTQYF. The whole CDR3 region reads CASSRELAGGRDTQYF.

The chain combines TRBV11-3 with TRBJ2-1, with D possibly being TRBD1 (6 bases). Germline CDR1 is SGHNT and CDR2 is YENEEA. This CDR3 contains 14 residues. V lost 5 bases to trimming and J lost 4 bases, with 12 bases between them. The CDR3 sequence: CASSTRQVYNEQFF. CDR3 sequence (DNA): TGTGCCAGCAGCACCCGACAGGTTTACAATGAGCAGTTCTTC. The full variable domain, rest sourced from reference TRBV11-3 and TRBJ2-1, is EAGVVQSPRYKIIEKKQPVAFWCNPISGHNTLYWYLQNLGQGPELLIRYENEEAVDDSQLPKDRFSAERLKGVDSTLKIQPAELGDSAVYLCASSTRQVYNEQFFGPGTRLTVL.

By share, this clone counts as medium-sized. This chain connects TRBV11-3 to TRBJ1-1; 7 nucleotides agree with TRBD1. The ends lost 5 bases at V and 4 bases at J; junction bases unmatched: 7. The CDR3 contains 14 residues. Germline V gene data show CDR1 as SGHNT and CDR2 as YENEEA. Here the CDR3 reads CASSQGQSRTEAFF. CDR3 bases: TGTGCCAGCAGCCAGGGACAGAGTCGCACTGAAGCTTTCTTT.

The V gene is TRBV4-1, the J gene TRBJ1-6; D ambiguous. Trimming pared 0 bases from V and 0 bases from J, leaving 12 bases between. This CDR3 is built from 18 residues. Germline assignment: CDR1 MGHRA and CDR2 YSYEKL. CDR3 region: CASSQETARGSYNSPLHF. The CDR3 DNA reads TGCGCCAGCAGCCAAGAAACAGCCCGGGGCTCCTATAATTCACCCCTCCACTTT.

This rearrangement joins TRBV18 to TRBJ2-5; tentative D call: TRBD1 (6 bases). This CDR3 is built from 12 residues. Germline CDR1 reads KGHSH; CDR2 reads LQKENI. Trimming took 4 bases from V and 6 from J, leaving 9 bases between them. This chain's CDR3 is CASSRDKKTQYF. The CDR3, as DNA: TGTGCCAGCTCACGGGACAAAAAGACCCAGTACTTC.